These T cell receptor beta chains were read from a single sample in a study of blood T cell repertoires in COVID-19. Generated by immunoSEQ multiplex PCR, the TCRdb table keeps only in-frame clones and is missing some. The sample records 250,000 to 400,000 clones, roughly 90% being singletons. The specimen was peripheral blood. Receptor source: a woman in her twenties or thirties with COVID-19, enrolled during active disease. Both conserved end residues are part of each CDR3. D genes are given only for firm matches. Some rows have no size entry. The others give once, few or many, or a class for an expanded clone.

CDR3 DNA	CDR3 protein	D gene	clone size	V gene	J gene
TGTGCCAGCAGTGAAATTAGGGGAATTCAGCCCCAGCATTTT	CASSEIRGIQPQHF	-	-	TRBV6-1	TRBJ1-5
TGTGCCAGCAGTGAATACAGTACTGGCTACACCTTC	CASSEYSTGYTF	-	-	TRBV2	TRBJ1-2
TGTGCCAGCAGTTCGCCTAGCGGGATCGCCCCATCTAGCACAGATACGCAGTATTTT	CASSSPSGIAPSSTDTQYF	TRBD2	-	TRBV27	TRBJ2-3
TGTGCCAGCAGGTTAACGGGCGGTCATCCTAGGGGTACAGATACGCAGTATTTT	CASRLTGGHPRGTDTQYF	-	-	TRBV11-3	TRBJ2-3
TGTGCCAGCAGCATAGGGACTAGCTCCTACAATGAGCAGTTCTTC	CASSIGTSSYNEQFF	TRBD2	-	TRBV9	TRBJ2-1
TGTGCCAGTAGTGCCGACAGGGGGAGCGGCTACACCTTC	CASSADRGSGYTF	TRBD1	-	TRBV19	TRBJ1-2
TGCGCCAGCAGCCAGACGACAGGAAACTATGGCTACACCTTC	CASSQTTGNYGYTF	-	-	TRBV4-1	TRBJ1-2
TGTGCCAGCAGCCCTCGTGACAGGGGGCTTTATGGCTACACCTTC	CASSPRDRGLYGYTF	TRBD1	-	TRBV5-4	TRBJ1-2
TGCGCCAGCGGGCCCGGGACTGGCTCCTACAATGAGCAGTTCTTC	CASGPGTGSYNEQFF	-	-	TRBV5-1	TRBJ2-1
TGTGCCAGCAGCTTAGGGACTAGCGGGAGCTGGTGGCAGTACTTC	CASSLGTSGSWWQYF	TRBD2	-	TRBV7-8	TRBJ2-7
TGTGCCACCAGCAGAGATCTGGGGGCAGGGGGCGGAAACACCATATATTTT	CATSRDLGAGGGNTIYF	TRBD1	-	TRBV15	TRBJ1-3
TGTGCCAGCAGTTACCCGGGACAGGTCTCTGGAAACACCATATATTTT	CASSYPGQVSGNTIYF	TRBD1	-	TRBV28	TRBJ1-3
TGTGCCTGGAGTCGAGGAAACTATGGCTACACCTTC	CAWSRGNYGYTF	-	-	TRBV30	TRBJ1-2
TGTGCCAGCAGCCCAGACAGGGGATCGGTTTATGGCTACACCTTC	CASSPDRGSVYGYTF	TRBD1	-	TRBV14	TRBJ1-2
TGTGCCAGCAGCGGGGCTCAGGGTCCCACCGGGGAGCTGTTTTTT	CASSGAQGPTGELFF	-	once	TRBV9	TRBJ2-2
TGTGCCAGCAGCGTACAGGGGGCAGTAGGAAACACCATATATTTT	CASSVQGAVGNTIYF	TRBD1	-	TRBV9	TRBJ1-3
TGTGCCAGCAGCCCCGCGGGAACTGAAGCTTTCTTT	CASSPAGTEAFF	-	-	TRBV11-2	TRBJ1-1
TGTGCCAGCACCCCAGCGAGCTCCTACAATGAGCAGTTCTTC	CASTPASSYNEQFF	-	-	TRBV6-5	TRBJ2-1
TGTGCCAGCTCACAGGGGAAGGACACTGAAGCTTTCTTT	CASSQGKDTEAFF	-	-	TRBV18	TRBJ1-1
TGTGCCAGCAGTGAGCGGGGGGCCTACGAGCAGTACTTC	CASSERGAYEQYF	TRBD2	-	TRBV5-4	TRBJ2-7
TGCGCCAGCAGCTTGGGGGAGGACAGGGGGCGCCGGAACACTGAAGCTTTCTTT	CASSLGEDRGRRNTEAFF	TRBD1	-	TRBV5-1	TRBJ1-1
TGTGCCAGCAGGAGCCTACAGGGTAATCATGGCTACACCTTC	CASRSLQGNHGYTF	-	-	TRBV28	TRBJ1-2
TGTGCCAGTAGTATCCGGACTACCTTAGGGGCTTTCTTT	CASSIRTTLGAFF	-	-	TRBV19	TRBJ1-1
TGTGCCAGCAGCCGGCACAGCAACACTGAAGCTTTCTTT	CASSRHSNTEAFF	-	once	TRBV11-3	TRBJ1-1
TGTGCCAGTAGTATAGCGGGGCGACAGGTCCAGGAAAAACTGTTTTTT	CASSIAGRQVQEKLFF	-	-	TRBV19	TRBJ1-4
TGTGCCTGGAGTACGACAGGGTACGAGCAGTACTTC	CAWSTTGYEQYF	TRBD1	-	TRBV30	TRBJ2-7
TGTGCCAGCAGCCCCCAGACAGGGCAGACTGAAGCTTTCTTT	CASSPQTGQTEAFF	TRBD1	-	TRBV7-2	TRBJ1-1
TGTGCCAGTAGTCTCAGGGAAATAGATACGCAGTATTTT	CASSLREIDTQYF	-	-	TRBV19	TRBJ2-3
TGCAGCGTGCCCGGGACTAGCGGGAGGACCTACAATGAGCAGTTCTTC	CSVPGTSGRTYNEQFF	TRBD2	once	TRBV29-1	TRBJ2-1
TGTGCCAGCAGCTTCCCGACTAGCGGGGAAGAGACCCAGTACTTC	CASSFPTSGEETQYF	TRBD2	-	TRBV5-4	TRBJ2-5
TGTGCCAGCAGCAGGGTAGTGGACAGGGATCCTACCTATGGCTACACCTTC	CASSRVVDRDPTYGYTF	TRBD1	-	TRBV27	TRBJ1-2
TGTGCCAGTACAAAGTGGCAGGAGCAGTTCTTC	CASTKWQEQFF	-	-	TRBV19	TRBJ2-1
TGTGCCAGTTCGAGCGGGAGGGCCGTCCACGAGCAGTACTTC	CASSSGRAVHEQYF	TRBD2	many	TRBV19	TRBJ2-7
TGTGCCAGCAGCAGTTACAGGGAGGGGACTGAAGCTTTCTTT	CASSSYREGTEAFF	-	-	TRBV5-6	TRBJ1-1
TGCGCCAGCAGTTTCGGACAGGGGGATCAGCCCCAGCATTTT	CASSFGQGDQPQHF	TRBD1	-	TRBV5-1	TRBJ1-5
TGTGCCAGCAGCCAGGGACAGGGGAACACTGAAGCTTTCTTT	CASSQGQGNTEAFF	TRBD1	-	TRBV7-9	TRBJ1-1
TGTGCTAGTGGTTGGGGCCTGGGAGAAGCTTTCTTT	CASGWGLGEAFF	-	-	TRBV12-5	TRBJ1-1